This TCR beta chain was captured by sequencing in a study of metastatic and nonmetastatic thyroid tumors. Study overall: Where malignant and benign thyroid patients were concerned, repertoires were compared across blood and tumor or nodule tissue. Study outcomes and limitations: According to reports, the diversity of TCR beta was significantly higher in malignant thyroid tumors than in benign nodules, and this held in both blood and tumor samples.

In this sample, this clone turned up many times. What it binds is unknown. Ahead of thyroid surgery, no patient had received treatment of any kind. In the original workflow: Clinicopathological groups supplied CDR3 differences that were used to build a distant-metastasis classifier for papillary thyroid cancer. TCRdb reprocessed the PCR reads using MiXCR. The V and J calls were not made by the authors but by TCRdb's processing. The sample lists tens of thousands of clones, roughly a quarter occurring once. CDR1 and CDR2 (germline): LGHNA, YNFKEQ. With 0 bases removed from V and 5 bases from J, the gap between germline ends came to 2 bases. The CDR3 has 12 residues.

The specimen sequenced was tumor tissue. This chain links TRBV4-2 with TRBJ2-1; D call uncertain. This TCR was sampled from a male donor with papillary thyroid cancer or a benign thyroid nodule (not recorded which). Some clones in this sample may be carry-over from other donors' samples. The CDR3, as DNA: TGTGCCAGCAGCCAAGATGACAATGAGCAGTTCTTC. It yields the protein CASSQDDNEQFF.